A single sample gave rise to the 7 T cell receptor beta chains below, sequenced in a study of blood T cell repertoires in COVID-19. Data came from immunoSEQ multiplex PCR; TCRdb stores just in-frame clones and leaves some out. The data contain about 55,000 clones, around 92% of them seen just once; the ten biggest clones take up about 6.3%. Sequencing input: peripheral blood. The receptors were gathered from a middle-aged man with active COVID-19.

The chain employs TRBV2 and TRBJ2-3, with D possibly TRBD2 on 6 matching bases. The CDR3 is made up of 15 amino acids. Between the trimmed V and J ends, which lost 7 bases and 0 bases, there was a span of 14 bases. Per germline, CDR1 SNHLY and CDR2 FYNNEI. In DNA, the CDR3 is TGTGCCAGCAACTGGGACTTCACTAGCACAGATACGCAGTATTTT. Protein product: CASNWDFTSTDTQYF. Full variable domain (rest looked up from reference TRBV2 and TRBJ2-3): EPEVTQTPSHQVTQMGQEVILRCVPISNHLYFYWYRQILGQKVEFLVSFYNNEISEKSEIFDDQFSVERPDGSNFTLKIRSTKLEDSAMYFCASNWDFTSTDTQYFGPGTRLTVL.

The rearrangement joins TRBV4-1 to TRBJ2-7, with 10 bases that match TRBD1. J gave up 5 bases and V 4 bases, and 8 bases lay outside the gene matches. CDR3 size: 15 residues. Germline V CDR1 and CDR2: MGHRA, YSYEKL. The CDR3 nucleotides are TGCGCCAGCAGCCGCCAGCCGGGGACAGGGGACGAGCAGTACTTC. Protein product: CASSRQPGTGDEQYF.

The chain has TRBV19 and TRBJ2-4, with a weak D call TRBD1 (5 bases). Germline CDR1 and CDR2: LNHDA and SQIVND (reference sequence). The CDR3 extends over 16 amino acids. Trimming cost V 5 bases and J 3 bases, with 17 bases left between them. The CDR3 is CASSRDRDRYKNIQYF. CDR3 coding DNA: TGTGCCAGTAGTCGCGACCGTGACAGATACAAAAACATTCAGTACTTC.

The J gene is TRBJ1-4, the V gene TRBV4-1; no clear D. The CDR3 contains 14 residues. V lost 4 bases and J 7 bases, leaving 13 bases between the germline ends. Per germline, CDR1 MGHRA and CDR2 YSYEKL. Written as DNA, the CDR3 is TGCGCCAGCAGCCTAAGCCGTATCTCTGAAAAACTGTTTTTT. Its translation: CASSLSRISEKLFF.

The CDR3 DNA reads TGCGCCAGCAGCCAAGATATCGTACGGGGAGAGACCCAGTACTTC. It codes for CASSQDIVRGETQYF. The chain carries TRBV4-1 and TRBJ2-5; TRBD2 is a possible D gene (5 bases). This CDR3 has 15 amino acids. V lost 0 bases to trimming and J lost 4 bases, with 12 bases between them. CDR1 is MGHRA, CDR2 YSYEKL, per germline.

The J gene is TRBJ1-4, the V gene TRBV3-1 (or the pseudogene TRBV3-2); 7 nucleotides line up with TRBD1. Germline loops: CDR1 LGHDT, CDR2 YNNKEL (reference sequence). After removal of 3 bases from V and 3 bases from J, the junction contained 4 bases not matched to a gene. This CDR3 region has 15 residues. CDR3 bases: TGTGCCAGCAGCCAGCCAGGGGGAGCTAATGAAAAACTGTTTTTT. Residues: CASSQPGGANEKLFF.

J is TRBJ2-7 and V is TRBV7-9; D may be TRBD2 (5 bases). V shed 1 base and J shed 5 bases, with 9 bases lying between them. The CDR3 consists of 13 residues. CDR1 SEHNR and CDR2 FQNEAQ come from the germline V gene (reference sequence). The CDR3 nucleotides read TGTGCCAGCAGCTTAGGTTCCGGGAACGAGCAGTACTTC. Protein sequence: CASSLGSGNEQYF.